Below are 9 T cell receptor beta chains sequenced from a single sample in a study of T cells in Graves' hyperthyroidism and ophthalmopathy. RNA transcripts yielded amplified TCR beta CDR3 regions. First-round RT-PCR targeting the TCR CDR3 was performed with the HTBI primer set. TCRdb reprocessed the multiplex PCR reads with MiXCR, giving one entry per CDR3 protein. The sample shows 350,000 to 400,000 distinct CDR3 sequences, about 20% of them seen only once. The sample comprised blood. These receptor sequences come from a young woman with Graves' hyperthyroidism.

In this sample, this clonotype turned up many times. V gene TRBV28 combines with J gene TRBJ1-5; D unresolved. V gave up 7 bases and J gave up 1 base, with 17 bases separating them. There are 16 residues in the CDR3. Per the germline V gene, CDR1 is MDHEN and CDR2 is SYDVKM. The CDR3 protein is CASMASVRRSNQPQHF. CDR3 nucleotide sequence: TGTGCCAGCATGGCCTCGGTTAGGAGGAGCAATCAGCCCCAGCATTTT.

In its sample, this clonotype was seen many times. This sequence joins TRBV12-3 or TRBV12-4 and TRBJ1-5, with D perhaps TRBD1 (6 bases). CDR3 length: 16 amino acids. V lost 1 base to trimming and J lost 3 bases, with 13 bases between them. CDR3 loop: CASSLEQGGNNQPQHF. The CDR3 DNA reads as TGTGCCAGCAGTTTAGAACAGGGCGGTAACAATCAGCCCCAGCATTTT.

This clonotype was detected ten times or more. This chain uses TRBV20-1 with TRBJ2-5; D possibly uses TRBD1 or TRBD2 (5 bases each). The germline gives CDR1 DFQATT, CDR2 SNEGSKA (reference sequence). V was clipped by 4 bases and J by 1 base, with 13 bases between them. CDR3 length: 14 amino acids. CDR3 region: CSAIDGAVQETQYF. The DNA for the CDR3 is TGCAGTGCTATCGACGGGGCGGTCCAAGAGACCCAGTACTTC.

Ten or more counts support this clonotype. The chain links TRBV24-1 to TRBJ1-1, with TRBD1 as a possible D gene (6 bases). Trimming removed 1 base at V and 1 base at J, with 12 bases between. This CDR3 has 16 residues. The germline V gene encodes CDR1 KGHDR and CDR2 SFDVKD. In nucleotides, the CDR3 is TGTGCCACCAGTGATTTTACAGGGCCCCAGAACACTGAAGCTTTCTTT. This encodes CATSDFTGPQNTEAFF.

This clonotype was counted at least ten times. The rearrangement uses TRBV12-3 or TRBV12-4 and TRBJ1-5; D unclear. CDR3 length equals 17 residues. Between the trimmed V and J ends, which lost 5 bases and 3 bases, there was a span of 20 bases. CDR3 coding DNA: TGTGCCAGCAGTCGCCTGGGTGCCCAATGGCCCAATCAGCCCCAGCATTTT. Residues: CASSRLGAQWPNQPQHF.

This clonotype was counted only a few times. The V and J genes are TRBV29-1 and TRBJ2-2; D not resolved. Trimming removed 0 bases at V and 1 base at J, with 6 bases between. Germline CDR1 is SQVTM and CDR2 is ANQGSEA. The CDR3 loop spans 14 amino acids. The CDR3 loop is CSVEESGNTGELFF. CDR3 sequence (DNA): TGCAGCGTTGAAGAAAGTGGGAACACCGGGGAGCTGTTTTTT.

This chain links TRBV19 with TRBJ2-5, with 8 bases lining up with TRBD2. V shed 4 bases and J 3 bases; nucleotides not matched to a gene: 10. Germline lookup yields CDR1 LNHDA and CDR2 SQIVND (reference sequence). There are 16 residues in the CDR3. CDR3 residues: CASSNPGTSLEETQYF. The CDR3 bases are TGTGCCAGTAGTAACCCCGGGACTAGTCTTGAAGAGACCCAGTACTTC.

The chain recombines TRBV7-9 with TRBJ2-5; perhaps TRBD2 as D (6 bases). V lost 3 bases to trimming and J lost 5 bases, with 10 bases between them. The CDR3 is 13 residues long. Germline V gives CDR1 SEHNR, CDR2 FQNEAQ (reference sequence). The chain's CDR3 is CASSFSLAETQYF. In DNA, the CDR3 is TGTGCCAGCAGCTTCAGCCTAGCGGAGACCCAGTACTTC.

This clonotype was observed at least ten times. This chain joins TRBV11-2 and TRBJ1-5, with TRBD1 identical over 8 bases. J gave up 2 bases and V 6 bases, and 6 bases lay outside the gene matches. The CDR3 loop spans 15 amino acids. Per the germline V gene, CDR1 is SGHAT and CDR2 is FQNNGV. CDR3 coding DNA: TGTGCCAGCAGTCGGACAGGGATTCGCAATCAGCCCCAGCATTTT. Translating gives CASSRTGIRNQPQHF. Full variable domain (remainder filled in from reference TRBV11-2 and TRBJ1-5): EAGVAQSPRYKIIEKRQSVAFWCNPISGHATLYWYQQILGQGPKLLIQFQNNGVVDDSQLPKDRFSAERLKGVDSTLKIQPAKLEDSAVYLCASSRTGIRNQPQHFGDGTRLSIL.